This passage covers 10 T cell receptor beta chains from one sample sequenced in a study of cytomegalovirus exposure and HLA in healthy donors. The assay was immunoSEQ multiplex PCR, and TCRdb's table has in-frame clones only and misses some. Among roughly 150,000 clones, roughly 91% were seen once, and the ten largest hold approximately 10%. Sequencing used PBMCs. The receptors shown here come from a woman between 18 and 29 years old in good health and CMV-seropositive.

This clone was seen only once. CDR3 in DNA: TGTGCCAGCAGTGACGCATTAGTTGGGGGGGCAACTGGAAACACCATATATTTT. It yields the protein CASSDALVGGATGNTIYF. This chain connects TRBV2 to TRBJ1-3; perhaps TRBD1 as D (6 bases). CDR3 length: 18 amino acids. Germline assignment: CDR1 SNHLY and CDR2 FYNNEI. V was cut by 3 bases and J by 2 bases, with 20 bases left in between.

The rearrangement links TRBV7-2 to TRBJ2-3; TRBD2 aligns across 8 bases. Trimming cost V 4 bases and J 3 bases; bases outside gene matches: 3. This CDR3 is 14 amino acids long. CDR1 and CDR2 (germline): SGHTA, FQGNSA. CDR3 amino acids: CASSWGLGTDTQYF. CDR3 DNA: TGTGCCAGCAGCTGGGGACTAGGTACAGATACGCAGTATTTT.

This clone has a single count. The V and J genes are TRBV6-5 and TRBJ1-2; D is ambiguous. The V gene's germline CDR1 is MNHEY and CDR2 SVGAGI. The CDR3 length is 14 residues. Trimming pared 2 bases from V and 8 bases from J, leaving 15 bases between. In DNA form, the CDR3 reads TGTGCCAGCAGTTACGACTCTACGGGGATAGGCTACACCTTC. It specifies CASSYDSTGIGYTF.

This chain joins TRBV6-1 and TRBJ1-5, with D unclear. V was shortened by 1 base and J by 1 base, with 8 bases between the two germline ends. Germline V gene data show CDR1 as MNHNS and CDR2 as SASEGT. The CDR3 covers 15 residues. The DNA for the CDR3 is TGTGCCAGCAGTGAAGGGGCAGCAAGCAATCAGCCCCAGCATTTT. It yields the protein CASSEGAASNQPQHF.

This chain uses TRBV2 with TRBJ2-3; 8 bases match TRBD2. The CDR3 covers 14 residues. Germline CDR1 SNHLY, CDR2 FYNNEI. Trimming cost V 4 bases and J 0 bases; bases outside gene matches: 0. The CDR3 bases are TGTGCCAGCAGTGCTAGCGGGAGCACAGATACGCAGTATTTT. As protein: CASSASGSTDTQYF. The entire variable domain, with the rest obtained from reference TRBV2 and TRBJ2-3, is as follows: EPEVTQTPSHQVTQMGQEVILRCVPISNHLYFYWYRQILGQKVEFLVSFYNNEISEKSEIFDDQFSVERPDGSNFTLKIRSTKLEDSAMYFCASSASGSTDTQYFGPGTRLTVL.

V usage is TRBV7-9 and J usage is TRBJ2-1; 7 positions agree with TRBD2. The CDR3 runs to 14 residues. The V segment lost 4 bases and the J segment 9 bases; nucleotides outside the gene matches: 9. The V gene's germline CDR1 is SEHNR and CDR2 FQNEAQ (reference sequence). Here the CDR3 DNA reads TGTGCCAGCAGCTGGCTAGCGGTATTCGGTGAGCAGTTCTTC. This gives the protein CASSWLAVFGEQFF.

The chain uses TRBV11-2 and TRBJ1-1; 8 nucleotides match TRBD1. CDR3 length: 15 residues. Germline CDR1 and CDR2: SGHAT and FQNNGV. The junction had 7 bases not matched to a gene; V was cut back by 1 base and J by 6 bases. The chain's CDR3 is CASSLGTGLKAEAFF. The DNA of the CDR3 is TGTGCCAGCAGCTTAGGGACAGGGCTAAAGGCTGAAGCTTTCTTT.

V and J are TRBV5-6 and TRBJ2-3; D not certain. Germline CDR1 and CDR2: SGHDT and YYEEEE. V lost 0 bases, J lost 0 bases, and 11 bases lay in between. The CDR3 loop spans 16 amino acids. CDR3 protein: CASSLAFLASTDTQYF. CDR3 in DNA: TGTGCCAGCAGCTTGGCCTTTTTGGCTAGCACAGATACGCAGTATTTT.

V and J are TRBV5-4 and TRBJ2-1; TRBD2 matches at 9 bases. V shed 0 bases and J 9 bases; nucleotides not matched to a gene: 10. Germline values: CDR1 SGHNT, CDR2 YYREEE (reference sequence). The CDR3 is made up of 16 amino acids. CDR3 amino acids: CASSLGGSGSTREQFF. The CDR3 nucleotides are TGTGCCAGCAGCTTGGGTGGTAGCGGGAGTACCCGTGAGCAGTTCTTC.

The V and J genes are TRBV2 and TRBJ2-2, with a possible D match to TRBD2 (6 bases). V was trimmed by 7 bases and J by 4 bases, leaving 13 bases between them. The CDR3 consists of 14 residues. Looked up from germline, CDR1 is SNHLY and CDR2 is FYNNEI. The CDR3 DNA reads TGTGCCAGCATAGCTTCGGGAGTCACCGGGGAGCTGTTTTTT. It specifies CASIASGVTGELFF.